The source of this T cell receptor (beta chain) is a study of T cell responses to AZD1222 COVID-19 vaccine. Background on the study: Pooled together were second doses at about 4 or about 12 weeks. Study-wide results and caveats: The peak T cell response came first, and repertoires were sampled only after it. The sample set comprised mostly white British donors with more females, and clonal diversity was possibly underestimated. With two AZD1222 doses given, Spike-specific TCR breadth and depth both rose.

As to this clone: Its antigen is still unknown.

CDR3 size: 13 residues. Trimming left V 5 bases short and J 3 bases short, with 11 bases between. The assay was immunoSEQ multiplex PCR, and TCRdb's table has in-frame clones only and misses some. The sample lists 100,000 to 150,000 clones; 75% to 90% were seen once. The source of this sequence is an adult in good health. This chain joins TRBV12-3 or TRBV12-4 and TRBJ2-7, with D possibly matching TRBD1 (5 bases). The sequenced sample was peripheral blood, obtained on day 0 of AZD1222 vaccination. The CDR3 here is CASSGWGNYEQYF. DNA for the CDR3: TGTGCCAGCAGTGGGTGGGGCAACTACGAGCAGTACTTC.